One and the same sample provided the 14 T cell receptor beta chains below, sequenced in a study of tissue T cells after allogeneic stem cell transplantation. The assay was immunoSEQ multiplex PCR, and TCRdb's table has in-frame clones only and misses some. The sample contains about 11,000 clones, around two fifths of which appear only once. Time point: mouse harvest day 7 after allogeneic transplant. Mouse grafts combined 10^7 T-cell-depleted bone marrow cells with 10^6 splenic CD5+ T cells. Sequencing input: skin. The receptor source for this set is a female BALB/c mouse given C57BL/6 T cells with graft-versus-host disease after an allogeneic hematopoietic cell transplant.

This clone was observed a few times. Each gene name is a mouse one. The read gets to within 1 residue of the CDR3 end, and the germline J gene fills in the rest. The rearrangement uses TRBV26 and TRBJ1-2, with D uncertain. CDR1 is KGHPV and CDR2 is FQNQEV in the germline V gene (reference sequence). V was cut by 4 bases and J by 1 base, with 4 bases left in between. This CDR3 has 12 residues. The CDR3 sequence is CASSQGNSDYTF. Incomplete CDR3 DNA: TGTGCCAGCAGTCAGGGAAACTCCGACTACACC.

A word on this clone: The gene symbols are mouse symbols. The CDR3 loop reads CASSIGTGGWRAETLYF. Partial CDR3 DNA: TGTGCCAGCAGTATCGGGACTGGGGGATGGAGGGCAGAAACGCTGTAT. The genes are TRBV19 and TRBJ2-3, with 11 nucleotides matching TRBD2. Sequencing ends 1 residue short of the CDR3 end; the germline J gene provides the rest. In germline, CDR1 is FNHDT, CDR2 SITEND (reference sequence). The CDR3 spans 17 residues. V dropped 2 bases and J dropped 3; count of bases not matched to a gene: 8.

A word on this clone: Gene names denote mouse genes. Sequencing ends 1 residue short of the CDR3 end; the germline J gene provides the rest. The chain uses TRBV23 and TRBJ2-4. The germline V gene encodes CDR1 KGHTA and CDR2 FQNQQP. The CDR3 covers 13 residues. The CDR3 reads CSSSQSRAHTLYF. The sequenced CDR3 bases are TGCTCCAGCAGTCAATCGAGGGCTCACACCTTGTAC.

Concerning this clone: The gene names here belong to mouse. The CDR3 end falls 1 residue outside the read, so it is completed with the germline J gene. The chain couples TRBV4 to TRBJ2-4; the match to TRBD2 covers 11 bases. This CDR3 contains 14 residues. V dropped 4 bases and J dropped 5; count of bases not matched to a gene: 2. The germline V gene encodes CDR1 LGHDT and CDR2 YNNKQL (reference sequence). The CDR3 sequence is CASSFGLGGNTLYF. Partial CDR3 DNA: TGTGCCAGCAGCTTCGGACTGGGGGGAAACACCTTGTAC.

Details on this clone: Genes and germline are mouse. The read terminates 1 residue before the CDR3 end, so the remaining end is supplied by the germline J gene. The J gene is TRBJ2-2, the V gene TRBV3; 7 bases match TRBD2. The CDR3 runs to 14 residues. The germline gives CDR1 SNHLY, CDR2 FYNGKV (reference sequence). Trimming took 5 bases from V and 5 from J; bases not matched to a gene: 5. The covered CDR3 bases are TGTGCCAGCAGCCCGCCGGGACTGACCGGGCAGCTCTAC. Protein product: CASSPPGLTGQLY. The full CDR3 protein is CASSPPGLTGQLYF.

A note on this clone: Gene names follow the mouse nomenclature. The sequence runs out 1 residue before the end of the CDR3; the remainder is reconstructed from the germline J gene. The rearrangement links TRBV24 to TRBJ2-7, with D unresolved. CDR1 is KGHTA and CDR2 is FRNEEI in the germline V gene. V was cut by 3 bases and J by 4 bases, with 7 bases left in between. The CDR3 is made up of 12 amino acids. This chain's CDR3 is CASSLRTYEQYF. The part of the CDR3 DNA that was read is TGTGCCAGCAGTCTTAGAACTTATGAACAGTAC.

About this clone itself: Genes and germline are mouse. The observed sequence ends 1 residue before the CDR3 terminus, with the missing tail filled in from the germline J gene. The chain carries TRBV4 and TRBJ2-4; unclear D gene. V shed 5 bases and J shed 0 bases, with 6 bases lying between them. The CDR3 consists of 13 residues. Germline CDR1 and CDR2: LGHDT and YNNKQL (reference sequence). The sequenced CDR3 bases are TGTGCCAGCAGCCCAGGTAGTCAAAACACCTTGTAC. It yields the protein CASSPGSQNTLY. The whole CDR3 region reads CASSPGSQNTLYF.

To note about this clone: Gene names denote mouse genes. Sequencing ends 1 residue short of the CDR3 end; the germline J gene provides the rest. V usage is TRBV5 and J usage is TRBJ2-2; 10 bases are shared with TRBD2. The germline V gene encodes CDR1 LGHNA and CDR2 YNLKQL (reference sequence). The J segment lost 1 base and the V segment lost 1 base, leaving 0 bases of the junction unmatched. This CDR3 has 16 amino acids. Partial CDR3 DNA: TGTGCCAGCAGCCAAGGGACTGGGGGAAACACCGGGCAGCTCTAC. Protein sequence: CASSQGTGGNTGQLY. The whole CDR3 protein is CASSQGTGGNTGQLYF.

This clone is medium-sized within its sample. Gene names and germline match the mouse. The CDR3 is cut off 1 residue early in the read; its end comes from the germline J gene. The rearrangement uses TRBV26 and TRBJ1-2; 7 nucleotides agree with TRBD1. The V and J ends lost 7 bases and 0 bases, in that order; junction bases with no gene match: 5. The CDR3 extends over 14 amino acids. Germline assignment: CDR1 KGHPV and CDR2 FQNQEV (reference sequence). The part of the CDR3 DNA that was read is TGTGCCAGCAATCAGGGACAGTCAAACTCCGACTACACC. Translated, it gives CASNQGQSNSDYT. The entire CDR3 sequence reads CASNQGQSNSDYTF.

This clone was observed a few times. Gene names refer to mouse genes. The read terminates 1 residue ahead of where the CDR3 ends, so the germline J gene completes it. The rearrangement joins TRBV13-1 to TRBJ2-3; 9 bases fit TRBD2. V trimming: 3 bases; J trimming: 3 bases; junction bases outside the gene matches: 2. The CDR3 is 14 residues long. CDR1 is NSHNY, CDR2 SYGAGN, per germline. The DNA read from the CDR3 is TGTGCCAGCAGTGTGGGGGGGCGCGCAGAAACGCTGTAT. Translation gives CASSVGGRAETLY. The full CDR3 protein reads CASSVGGRAETLYF.

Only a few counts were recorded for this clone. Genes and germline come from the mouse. CDR3 DNA (partial): TGTGCCAGCAGGCCGACAGGGGGCAACACAGAAGTCTTC. It yields the protein CASRPTGGNTEVF. The full CDR3 protein reads CASRPTGGNTEVFF. V is TRBV4 and J is TRBJ1-1; 10 bases are a match to TRBD1. The read ends 1 residue shy of where the CDR3 ends; the end is completed using the germline J gene. Trimming removed 6 bases from V and 2 bases from J; junction bases left unmatched: 3. Per the germline V gene, CDR1 is LGHDT and CDR2 is YNNKQL (reference sequence). This CDR3 has 14 amino acids.

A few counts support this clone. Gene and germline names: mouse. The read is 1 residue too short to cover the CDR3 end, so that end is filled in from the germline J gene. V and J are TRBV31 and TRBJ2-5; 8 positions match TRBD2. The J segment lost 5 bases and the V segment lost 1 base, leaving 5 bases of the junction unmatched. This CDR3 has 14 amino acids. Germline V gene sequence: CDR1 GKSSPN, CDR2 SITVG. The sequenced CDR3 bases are TGTGCCTGGAGTCCCCCTGGGGGGCGAGACACCCAGTAC. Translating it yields CAWSPPGGRDTQY. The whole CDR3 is CAWSPPGGRDTQYF.

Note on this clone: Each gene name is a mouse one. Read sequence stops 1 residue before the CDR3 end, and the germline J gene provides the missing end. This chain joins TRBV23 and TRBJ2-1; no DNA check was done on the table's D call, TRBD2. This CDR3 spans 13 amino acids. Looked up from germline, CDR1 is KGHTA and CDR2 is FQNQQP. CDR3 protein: CSSSRDFYAEQFF. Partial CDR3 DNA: TGCTCCAGCAGCCGGGACTTCTATGCTGAGCAGTTC.

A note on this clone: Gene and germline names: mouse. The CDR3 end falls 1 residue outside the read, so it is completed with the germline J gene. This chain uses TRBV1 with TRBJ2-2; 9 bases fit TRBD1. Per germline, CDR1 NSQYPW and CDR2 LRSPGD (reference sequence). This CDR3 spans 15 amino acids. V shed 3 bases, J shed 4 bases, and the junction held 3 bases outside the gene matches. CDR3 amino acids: CTCSARDRVTGQLYF. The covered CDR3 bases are TGCACCTGCAGTGCCCGGGACAGGGTCACCGGGCAGCTCTAC.